A single sample is the source of the 13 T cell receptor beta chains below, sequenced in a study of CD8 T cells in Susac syndrome. RNA amounts of about 0.5 to 1 ug underwent reverse transcription with random hexamers. TCRdb used MiXCR to reprocess the immunoSEQ multiplex PCR reads, holding one entry per CDR3 protein. The data show 200,000 to 300,000 distinct CDR3 sequences, just under 95% seen once. Specimen: CD4+ T cells from PBMCs. The receptors were gathered from a human donor with multiple sclerosis.

V usage is TRBV7-9 and J usage is TRBJ2-1, with D perhaps TRBD2 (5 bases). The germline V and J ends were trimmed by 8 bases and 6 bases, with 17 bases remaining between them. The CDR3 has 14 amino acids. Germline V gives CDR1 SEHNR, CDR2 FQNEAQ (reference sequence). The CDR3 region has the DNA TGTGCCAGCGGCACCGTCGGGGTAGGCAATGAGCAGTTCTTC. The encoded protein is CASGTVGVGNEQFF.

CDR3 in DNA: TGTGCCAGCAGCCAAGATTATCCGGACAGGGACTATGGCTACACCTTC. As protein: CASSQDYPDRDYGYTF. V gene TRBV4-2 combines with J gene TRBJ1-2, with 8 positions matching TRBD1. From germline, CDR1 is LGHNA and CDR2 YNFKEQ. CDR3 length: 16 residues. The J segment lost 3 bases and the V segment lost 0 bases, leaving 6 bases of the junction unmatched.

V usage is TRBV3-1 and J usage is TRBJ2-7; 7 bases are shared with TRBD1. This CDR3 has 14 residues. Trimming took 3 bases from V and 7 from J; bases not matched to a gene: 9. CDR1 is LGHDT and CDR2 is YNNKEL in the germline V gene (reference sequence). CDR3 amino acids: CASSQGQPTMEQYF. CDR3 sequence (DNA): TGTGCCAGCAGCCAGGGACAGCCTACGATGGAGCAGTACTTC.

The genes are TRBV6-2 or TRBV6-3 and TRBJ1-5; tentatively, D is TRBD1 (5 bases). The CDR3 length is 14 residues. Per germline, CDR1 MNHEY and CDR2 SVGEGT. V lost 5 bases and J lost 10, with 18 bases in between. CDR3 coding DNA: TGTGCCAGCAGTCCCGACAGAATGGGTACTCCCCAGCATTTT. Translation gives CASSPDRMGTPQHF.

This chain uses TRBV9 with TRBJ2-3; D is possibly TRBD1 (5 bases). This CDR3 is 14 amino acids long. Trimming stripped 3 bases from V and 0 bases from J, with 8 bases between. CDR1 and CDR2 from the germline V gene are SGDLS and YYNGEE. The chain's CDR3 is CASSEQVSTDTQYF. The DNA of the CDR3 is TGTGCCAGCAGCGAACAGGTTAGCACAGATACGCAGTATTTT.

The chain employs TRBV4-2 and TRBJ2-2; D is perhaps TRBD2 (5 bases). This CDR3 has 19 residues. Germline V gene data show CDR1 as LGHNA and CDR2 as YNFKEQ. The germline V and J ends were trimmed by 3 bases and 0 bases, with 20 bases remaining between them. The DNA of the CDR3 is TGTGCCAGCAGCCAGCCTTTCCCGTGGACTGCTGCGAACACCGGGGAGCTGTTTTTT. Encoded protein: CASSQPFPWTAANTGELFF.

The V and J genes are TRBV27 and TRBJ1-3; 10 bases align to TRBD1. The CDR3 is made up of 15 amino acids. Trimming cost V 5 bases and J 2 bases; bases outside gene matches: 3. Per the germline V gene, CDR1 is MNHEY and CDR2 is SMNVEV (reference sequence). CDR3 nucleotides: TGTGCCAGCAGTATGACAGGGGGCACTGGAAACACCATATATTTT. Protein: CASSMTGGTGNTIYF.

The rearrangement links TRBV25-1 to TRBJ1-2; possible D gene TRBD1, 5 bases. The CDR3 loop spans 15 amino acids. The V end was cut by 5 bases, the J end by 0 bases, with 13 bases between. CDR1 MGHDK and CDR2 SYGVNS come from the germline V gene. In DNA form, the CDR3 reads TGTGCCAGCAGTACTCCGACAGCTACTAACTATGGCTACACCTTC. This encodes CASSTPTATNYGYTF.

The V gene is TRBV7-8, the J gene TRBJ1-5; possible D gene TRBD1, 5 bases. Germline values: CDR1 SGHVS, CDR2 FQNEAQ. The V end was cut by 1 base, the J end by 1 base, with 11 bases between. CDR3 length: 16 residues. In DNA form, the CDR3 reads TGTGCCAGCAGCTTAGTAGCAGGGACCAGCAATCAGCCCCAGCATTTT. This encodes CASSLVAGTSNQPQHF. Variable domain in full (rest from reference TRBV7-8 and TRBJ1-5): GAGVSQSPRYKVAKRGQDVALRCDPISGHVSLFWYQQALGQGPEFLTYFQNEAQLDKSGLPSDRFFAERPEGSVSTLKIQRTQQEDSAVYLCASSLVAGTSNQPQHFGDGTRLSIL.

The chain carries TRBV7-2 and TRBJ1-4, with 9 bases that match TRBD1. CDR3 length: 15 amino acids. CDR1 and CDR2 (germline): SGHTA, FQGNSA. V shed 5 bases and J 7 bases; nucleotides not matched to a gene: 8. As DNA, the CDR3 is TGTGCCAGCAGCCTTAACAGGGGGCTAGGTGAAAAACTGTTTTTT. Its translation: CASSLNRGLGEKLFF. Combining the CDR3 with reference TRBV7-2 and TRBJ1-4 gives the whole variable domain GAGVSQSPSNKVTEKGKDVELRCDPISGHTALYWYRQSLGQGLEFLIYFQGNSAPDKSGLPSDRFSAERTGGSVSTLTIQRTQQEDSAVYLCASSLNRGLGEKLFFGSGTQLSVL.

The rearrangement joins TRBV7-9 to TRBJ2-3; the D call may be TRBD1 or TRBD2 (5 bases each). The germline V gene encodes CDR1 SEHNR and CDR2 FQNEAQ (reference sequence). The CDR3 loop spans 12 amino acids. V dropped 5 bases and J dropped 7 bases, with 10 bases sitting between them. CDR3 sequence reads: CASSPEGYTQYF. The CDR3 nucleotides are TGTGCCAGCAGCCCAGAGGGGTATACGCAGTATTTT. The full variable domain, rest sourced from reference TRBV7-9 and TRBJ2-3, is DTGVSQNPRHKITKRGQNVTFRCDPISEHNRLYWYRQTLGQGPEFLTYFQNEAQLEKSRLLSDRFSAERPKGSFSTLEIQRTEQGDSAMYLCASSPEGYTQYFGPGTRLTVL.

The V gene is TRBV9, the J gene TRBJ1-2; unclear D gene. This CDR3 has 16 amino acids. V was shortened by 4 bases and J by 0 bases, with 16 bases between the two germline ends. The germline V gene encodes CDR1 SGDLS and CDR2 YYNGEE. As DNA, the CDR3 is TGTGCCAGCAGCCCCTGGGTGGGGAAATCTAACTATGGCTACACCTTC. Its protein is CASSPWVGKSNYGYTF. The full variable domain, with the rest looked up from reference TRBV9 and TRBJ1-2, is DSGVTQTPKHLITATGQRVTLRCSPRSGDLSVYWYQQSLDQGLQFLIQYYNGEERAKGNILERFSAQQFPDLHSELNLSSLELGDSALYFCASSPWVGKSNYGYTFGSGTRLTVV.

A single count supports this clonotype. The rearrangement links TRBV2 to TRBJ1-2; TRBD1 might be the D (6 bases). V was trimmed by 3 bases and J by 5 bases, leaving 19 bases between them. Looked up from germline, CDR1 is SNHLY and CDR2 is FYNNEI. The length of the CDR3 is 16 residues. CDR3 in DNA: TGTGCCAGCAGTGACCTCCCCGGACAGAAGCGGTATGGCTACACCTTC. This translates into CASSDLPGQKRYGYTF.